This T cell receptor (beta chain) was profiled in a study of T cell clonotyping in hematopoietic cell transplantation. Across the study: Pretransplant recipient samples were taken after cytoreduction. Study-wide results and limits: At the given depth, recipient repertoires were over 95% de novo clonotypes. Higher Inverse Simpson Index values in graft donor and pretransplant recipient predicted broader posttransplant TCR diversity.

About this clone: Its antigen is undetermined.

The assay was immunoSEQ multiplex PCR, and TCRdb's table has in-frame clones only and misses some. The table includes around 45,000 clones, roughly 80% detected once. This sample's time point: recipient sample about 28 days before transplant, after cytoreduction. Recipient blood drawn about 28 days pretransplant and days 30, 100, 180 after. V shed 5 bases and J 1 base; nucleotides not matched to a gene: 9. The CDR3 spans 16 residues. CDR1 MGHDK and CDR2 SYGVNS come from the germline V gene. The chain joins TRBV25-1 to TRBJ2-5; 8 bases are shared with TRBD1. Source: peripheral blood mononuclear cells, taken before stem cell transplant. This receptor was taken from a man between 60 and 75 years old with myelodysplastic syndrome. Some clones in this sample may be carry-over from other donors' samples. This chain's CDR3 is CASSPQGAFGQETQYF. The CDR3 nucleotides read TGTGCCAGCAGTCCGCAGGGGGCGTTTGGCCAAGAGACCCAGTACTTC.